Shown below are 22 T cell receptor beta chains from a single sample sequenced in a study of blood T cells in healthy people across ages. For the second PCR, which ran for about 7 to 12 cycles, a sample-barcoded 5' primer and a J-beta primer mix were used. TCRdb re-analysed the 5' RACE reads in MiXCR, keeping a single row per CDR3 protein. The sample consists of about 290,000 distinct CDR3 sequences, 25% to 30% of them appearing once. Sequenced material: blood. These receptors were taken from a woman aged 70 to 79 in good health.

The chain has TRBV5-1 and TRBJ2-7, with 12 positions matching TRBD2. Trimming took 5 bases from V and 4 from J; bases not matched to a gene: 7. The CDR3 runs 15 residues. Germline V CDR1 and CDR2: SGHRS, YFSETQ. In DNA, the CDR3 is TGCGCCAGCAGTTTCGGACTAGCGGGGCAGTACGAGCAGTACTTC. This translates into CASSFGLAGQYEQYF.

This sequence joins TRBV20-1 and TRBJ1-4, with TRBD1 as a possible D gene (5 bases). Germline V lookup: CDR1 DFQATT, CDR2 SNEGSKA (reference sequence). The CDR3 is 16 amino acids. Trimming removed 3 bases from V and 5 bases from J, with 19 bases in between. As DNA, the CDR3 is TGCAGTGCTAGCGGGGTTCGGGGACGGCTGAATGAAAAACTGTTTTTT. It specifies CSASGVRGRLNEKLFF.

CDR3 nucleotide sequence: TGTGCCAGCAGCTTAAGGGTCACAACGGAGGGGGAGCAGTACTTC. Residues: CASSLRVTTEGEQYF. The chain employs TRBV7-8 and TRBJ2-7, with a weak D call TRBD2 (6 bases). Looked up from germline, CDR1 is SGHVS and CDR2 is FQNEAQ. The CDR3 length is 15 residues. Trimming removed 2 bases from V and 7 bases from J, with 18 bases in between.

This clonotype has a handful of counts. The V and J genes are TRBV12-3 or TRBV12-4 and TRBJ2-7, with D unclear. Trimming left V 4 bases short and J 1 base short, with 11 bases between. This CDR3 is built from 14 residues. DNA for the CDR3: TGTGCCAGCAGTTCCCGACATGGTTCCTACGAGCAGTACTTC. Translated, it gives CASSSRHGSYEQYF.

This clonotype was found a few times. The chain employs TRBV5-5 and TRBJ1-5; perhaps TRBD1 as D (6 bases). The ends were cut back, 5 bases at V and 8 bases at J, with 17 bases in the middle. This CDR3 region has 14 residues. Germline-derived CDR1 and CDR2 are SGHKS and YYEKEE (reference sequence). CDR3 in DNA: TGTGCCAGCAGTCCCCGAGGGGGGTCGGAGCCCCAGCATTTT. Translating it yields CASSPRGGSEPQHF.

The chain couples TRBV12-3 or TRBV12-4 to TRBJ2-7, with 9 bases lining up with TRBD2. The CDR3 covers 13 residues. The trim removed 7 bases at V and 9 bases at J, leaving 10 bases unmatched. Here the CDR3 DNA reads TGTGCCAGCACCCTCCGACTAGCGGATCGGCAGTACTTC. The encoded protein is CASTLRLADRQYF.

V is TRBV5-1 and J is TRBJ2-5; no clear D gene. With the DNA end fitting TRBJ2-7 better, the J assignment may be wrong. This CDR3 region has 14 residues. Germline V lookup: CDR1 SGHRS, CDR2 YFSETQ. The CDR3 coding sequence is TGCGCCAGCAGCTCCCAACCTAACTCCTACGAGCAGTACTTC. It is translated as CASSSQPNSYEQYF.

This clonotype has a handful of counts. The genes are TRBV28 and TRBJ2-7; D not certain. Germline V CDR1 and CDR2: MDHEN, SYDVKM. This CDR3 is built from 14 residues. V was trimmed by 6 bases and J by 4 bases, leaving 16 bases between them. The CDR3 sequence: CASSPGLVQYEQYF. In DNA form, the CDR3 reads TGTGCCAGCAGCCCCGGGTTAGTTCAATACGAGCAGTACTTC. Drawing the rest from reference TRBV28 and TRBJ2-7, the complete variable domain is DVKVTQSSRYLVKRTGEKVFLECVQDMDHENMFWYRQDPGLGLRLIYFSYDVKMKEKGDIPEGYSVSREKKERFSLILESASTNQTSMYLCASSPGLVQYEQYFGPGTRLTVT.

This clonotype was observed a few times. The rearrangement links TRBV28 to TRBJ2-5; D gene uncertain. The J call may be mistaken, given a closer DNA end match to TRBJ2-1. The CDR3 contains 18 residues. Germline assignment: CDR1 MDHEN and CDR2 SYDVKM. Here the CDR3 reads CASRRSLVRVSTYNEQFF. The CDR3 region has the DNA TGTGCCAGCAGGAGGAGTTTAGTTCGGGTTTCGACCTACAATGAGCAGTTCTTC.

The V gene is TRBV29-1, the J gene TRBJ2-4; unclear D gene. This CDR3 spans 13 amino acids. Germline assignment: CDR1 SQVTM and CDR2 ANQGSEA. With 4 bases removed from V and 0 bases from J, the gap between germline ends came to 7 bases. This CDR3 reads CSVGTLAKNIQYF. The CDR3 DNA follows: TGCAGCGTTGGTACGCTAGCCAAAAACATTCAGTACTTC. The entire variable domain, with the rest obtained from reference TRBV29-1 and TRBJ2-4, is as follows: SAVISQKPSRDICQRGTSLTIQCQVDSQVTMMFWYRQQPGQSLTLIATANQGSEATYESGFVIDKFPISRPNLTFSTLTVSNMSPEDSSIYLCSVGTLAKNIQYFGAGTRLSVL.

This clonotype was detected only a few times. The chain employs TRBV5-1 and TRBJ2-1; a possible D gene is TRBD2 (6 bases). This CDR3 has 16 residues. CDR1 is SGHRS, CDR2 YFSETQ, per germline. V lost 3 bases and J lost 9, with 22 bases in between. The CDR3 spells CASSSHREPVTSEQFF. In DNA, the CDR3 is TGCGCCAGCAGCTCGCACCGGGAGCCTGTAACAAGTGAGCAGTTCTTC.

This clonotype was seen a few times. CDR3 coding DNA: TGTGCCAGCAGTTTAAGTACGGGGGCTTTCACTGAAGCTTTCTTT. Its protein product is CASSLSTGAFTEAFF. The chain links TRBV28 to TRBJ1-1; D might be TRBD1 (6 bases). The CDR3 totals 15 residues. V was cut by 2 bases and J by 4 bases, with 14 bases left in between. Germline CDR1 MDHEN, CDR2 SYDVKM.

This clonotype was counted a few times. In DNA, the CDR3 is TGTGCCAGCAGTTACCATCAAACGAACACTGAAGCTTTCTTT. Its protein product is CASSYHQTNTEAFF. The rearrangement uses TRBV6-6 and TRBJ1-1; D gene uncertain. The germline V and J ends were trimmed by 2 bases and 1 base, with 8 bases remaining between them. CDR3 length: 14 residues. The germline V gene has CDR1 MNHNY and CDR2 SVGAGI (reference sequence).

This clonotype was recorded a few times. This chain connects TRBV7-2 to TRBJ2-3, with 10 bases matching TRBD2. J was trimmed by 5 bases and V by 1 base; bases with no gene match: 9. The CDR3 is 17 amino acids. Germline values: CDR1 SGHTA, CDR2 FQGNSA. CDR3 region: CASSLGLAGVLRDTQYF. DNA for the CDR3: TGTGCCAGCAGCTTAGGGCTAGCGGGAGTATTACGAGATACGCAGTATTTT.

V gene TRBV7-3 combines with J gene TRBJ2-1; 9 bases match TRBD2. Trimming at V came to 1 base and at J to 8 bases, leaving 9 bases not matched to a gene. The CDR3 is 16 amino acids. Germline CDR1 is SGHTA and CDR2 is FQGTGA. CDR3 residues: CASSLNPGLAVHEQFF. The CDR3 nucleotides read TGTGCCAGCAGCTTAAATCCGGGACTAGCTGTCCATGAGCAGTTCTTC.

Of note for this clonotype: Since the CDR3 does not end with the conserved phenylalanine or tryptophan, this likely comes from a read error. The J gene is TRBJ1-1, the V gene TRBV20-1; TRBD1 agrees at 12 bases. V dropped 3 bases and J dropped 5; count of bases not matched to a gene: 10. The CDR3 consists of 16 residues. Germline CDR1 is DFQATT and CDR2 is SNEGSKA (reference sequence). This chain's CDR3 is CSASPPGTGGVTEAFL. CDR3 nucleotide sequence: TGCAGTGCTAGCCCCCCCGGGACAGGGGGCGTAACTGAAGCTTTCCTT.

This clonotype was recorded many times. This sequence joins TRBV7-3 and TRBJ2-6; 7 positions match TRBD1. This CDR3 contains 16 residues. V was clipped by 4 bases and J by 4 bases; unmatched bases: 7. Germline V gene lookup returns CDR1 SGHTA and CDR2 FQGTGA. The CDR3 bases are TGTGCCAGCAGCTCCGGATCAGGGGGAGGGGCCAACGTCCTGACTTTC. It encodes CASSSGSGGGANVLTF. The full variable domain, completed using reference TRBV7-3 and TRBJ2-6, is GAGVSQTPSNKVTEKGKYVELRCDPISGHTALYWYRQSLGQGPEFLIYFQGTGAADDSGLPNDRFFAVRPEGSVSTLKIQRTERGDSAVYLCASSSGSGGGANVLTFGAGSRLTVL.

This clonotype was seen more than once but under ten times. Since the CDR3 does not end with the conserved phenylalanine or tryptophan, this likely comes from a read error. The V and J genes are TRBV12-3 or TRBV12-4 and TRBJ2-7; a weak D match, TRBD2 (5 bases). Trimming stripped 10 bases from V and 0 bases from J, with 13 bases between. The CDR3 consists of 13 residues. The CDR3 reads CATNRAGSYEQYS. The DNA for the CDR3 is TGTGCCACCAATAGGGCGGGCTCCTACGAGCAGTACTCC.

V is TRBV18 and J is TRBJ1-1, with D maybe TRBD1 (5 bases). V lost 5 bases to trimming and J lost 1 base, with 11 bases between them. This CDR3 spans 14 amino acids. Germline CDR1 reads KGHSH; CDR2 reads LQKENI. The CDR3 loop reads CASSSSGTNTEAFF. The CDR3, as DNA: TGTGCCAGCTCATCGTCCGGGACGAACACTGAAGCTTTCTTT. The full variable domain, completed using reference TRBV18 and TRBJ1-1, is NAGVMQNPRHLVRRRGQEARLRCSPMKGHSHVYWYRQLPEEGLKFMVYLQKENIIDESGMPKERFSAEFPKEGPSILRIQQVVRGDSAAYFCASSSSGTNTEAFFGQGTRLTVV.

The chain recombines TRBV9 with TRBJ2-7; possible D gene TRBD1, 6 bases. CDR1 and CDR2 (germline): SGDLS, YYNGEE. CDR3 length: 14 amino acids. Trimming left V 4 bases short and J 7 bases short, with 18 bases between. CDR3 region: CASSSRGDQGEQYF. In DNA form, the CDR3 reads TGTGCCAGCAGCTCTCGTGGGGACCAGGGGGAGCAGTACTTC.

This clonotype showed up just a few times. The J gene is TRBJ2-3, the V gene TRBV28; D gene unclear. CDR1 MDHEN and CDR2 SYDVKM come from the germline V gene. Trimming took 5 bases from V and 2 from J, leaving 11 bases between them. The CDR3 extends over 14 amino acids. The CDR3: CASSGILNTDTQYF. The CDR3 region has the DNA TGTGCCAGCAGTGGTATACTGAACACAGATACGCAGTATTTT.

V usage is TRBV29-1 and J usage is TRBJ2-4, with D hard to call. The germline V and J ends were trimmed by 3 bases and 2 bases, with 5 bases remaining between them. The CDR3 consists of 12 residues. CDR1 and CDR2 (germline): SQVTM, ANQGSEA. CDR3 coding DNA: TGCAGCGTTGAGGGGACCAAAAACATTCAGTACTTC. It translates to CSVEGTKNIQYF.